Shown below are 23 T cell receptor beta chains from a single sample sequenced in a study of blood T cells in healthy people across ages. The use of a sample-barcoded 5' primer and a J-beta primer mix characterized a second PCR of about 6 to 12 cycles. MiXCR, run by TCRdb on the 5' RACE reads, gives a single entry per CDR3 protein. Here the sample spans approximately 850,000 distinct CDR3 sequences, roughly 44% being singletons. The sequencing input was blood. The receptor set was obtained from a man between 60 and 75 years old in good health.

The J gene is TRBJ2-3, the V gene TRBV6-2 or TRBV6-3, with a possible D match to TRBD1 (5 bases). The CDR3 is 12 amino acids. The germline V and J ends were trimmed by 10 bases and 2 bases, with 10 bases remaining between them. The germline CDR1 and CDR2 sequences are MNHEY and SVGEGT. The CDR3 DNA reads TGTGCCATAAAGGGGTACACAGATACGCAGTATTTT. Its translation is CAIKGYTDTQYF.

This clonotype showed up just a few times. The chain is built from TRBV2 and TRBJ1-5, with D possibly matching TRBD1 (5 bases). Germline V lookup: CDR1 SNHLY, CDR2 FYNNEI. There are 13 residues in the CDR3. V lost 7 bases, J lost 11 bases, and 18 bases lay in between. The CDR3 sequence is CASTKGSNHAQHF. The CDR3 nucleotides are TGTGCCAGCACCAAGGGGTCTAATCATGCCCAGCATTTT.

The J gene is TRBJ1-1, the V gene TRBV11-2, with D unclear. V was pared by 5 bases and J by 12 bases, with 19 bases between. The CDR3 consists of 13 residues. Germline V gene sequence: CDR1 SGHAT, CDR2 FQNNGV. This chain's CDR3 is CASSPGAGGESFF. The CDR3 DNA follows: TGTGCCAGCAGCCCCGGCGCAGGCGGCGAATCTTTCTTT.

This clonotype has only a few counts. V is TRBV7-9 and J is TRBJ1-4; D is possibly TRBD1 (5 bases). From germline, CDR1 is SEHNR and CDR2 FQNEAQ (reference sequence). V gave up 0 bases and J gave up 5 bases, with 10 bases separating them. The CDR3 is made up of 15 amino acids. For the CDR3, the DNA is TGTGCCAGCAGCTTAGCCCAGGGCCCGAATGAAAAACTGTTTTTT. Its protein is CASSLAQGPNEKLFF.

CDR3 coding DNA: TGCGCCAGCAGCTTGGAGGTATGGGCAGCAGAGCAGTTCTTC. This gives the protein CASSLEVWAAEQFF. The chain carries TRBV4-3 and TRBJ2-1; possible D gene TRBD2, 5 bases. Germline V gene sequence: CDR1 LGHNA, CDR2 YSLEER. The CDR3 spans 14 residues. Trimming took 5 bases from V and 10 from J, leaving 18 bases between them.

This clonotype was seen a handful of times. The rearrangement joins TRBV6-5 to TRBJ2-6; 10 nucleotides line up with TRBD1. The V segment lost 5 bases and the J segment 12 bases; nucleotides outside the gene matches: 7. There are 14 residues in the CDR3. Germline V gene lookup returns CDR1 MNHEY and CDR2 SVGAGI. CDR3 in amino acids: CASSPGTGVPVLTF. CDR3 sequence (DNA): TGTGCCAGCAGTCCGGGGACAGGGGTCCCCGTCCTGACTTTC.

The chain carries TRBV10-2 and TRBJ2-7, with D perhaps TRBD1 (5 bases). TRBJ2-5 explains the end of the DNA better; the J call may be wrong. Per the germline V gene, CDR1 is WSHSY and CDR2 is SAAADI. The CDR3 runs to 17 residues. This chain's CDR3 is CASLGRAERTGPETQYF. CDR3 in DNA: TGCGCCAGCCTAGGACGAGCAGAAAGAACAGGTCCCGAGACCCAGTACTTC.

V usage is TRBV20-1 and J usage is TRBJ2-5; tentatively, D is TRBD1 or TRBD2 (5 bases each). TRBJ2-7 matches the DNA end more closely, so the J call is doubtful. Looked up from germline, CDR1 is DFQATT and CDR2 is SNEGSKA (reference sequence). This CDR3 is built from 12 residues. CDR3 loop: CSASLGTSEQYF. For the CDR3, the DNA is TGCAGTGCTAGCCTAGGGACCAGCGAGCAGTACTTC.

This clonotype was found a few times. V and J are TRBV5-1 and TRBJ1-4; D may be TRBD1 (5 bases). V lost 4 bases and J 7 bases, leaving 20 bases between the germline ends. The CDR3 extends over 16 amino acids. Germline assignment: CDR1 SGHRS and CDR2 YFSETQ. The CDR3 DNA is TGCGCCAGCAGCCCGTGGGCCCAGGGAGGCGGTGAAAAACTGTTTTTT. Translating gives CASSPWAQGGGEKLFF.

This clonotype was seen at least ten times. The CDR3 loop is CASSLTRGSYEQYF. The CDR3 DNA follows: TGTGCCAGCAGTTTAACTCGGGGCTCCTACGAGCAGTACTTC. The V gene is TRBV11-2, the J gene TRBJ2-7; possibly TRBD2 for D (5 bases). The CDR3 is made up of 14 amino acids. The V and J ends lost 6 bases and 0 bases respectively, with 12 bases between them. The germline V gene encodes CDR1 SGHAT and CDR2 FQNNGV. Full variable domain (rest looked up from reference TRBV11-2 and TRBJ2-7): EAGVAQSPRYKIIEKRQSVAFWCNPISGHATLYWYQQILGQGPKLLIQFQNNGVVDDSQLPKDRFSAERLKGVDSTLKIQPAKLEDSAVYLCASSLTRGSYEQYFGPGTRLTVT.

The chain is built from TRBV6-4 and TRBJ2-1, with 9 bases that match TRBD2. Germline lookup yields CDR1 MRHNA and CDR2 SNTAGT. This CDR3 is built from 15 residues. With 7 bases clipped from V and 8 bases from J, the junction kept 12 bases outside the gene matches. This CDR3 is CASKKAGGQFHEQFF. The CDR3 coding sequence is TGTGCCAGCAAGAAGGCGGGGGGGCAATTCCATGAGCAGTTCTTC.

The genes are TRBV4-3 and TRBJ1-1; maybe TRBD1 (6 bases). The CDR3 spans 14 residues. The germline V gene encodes CDR1 LGHNA and CDR2 YSLEER. Trimming removed 4 bases at V and 1 base at J, with 10 bases between. The CDR3, as DNA: TGCGCCAGCAGCCGACAGGAATCGAACACTGAAGCTTTCTTT. The encoded protein is CASSRQESNTEAFF.

This chain links TRBV5-1 with TRBJ2-6, with TRBD1 identical over 7 bases. The germline V gene encodes CDR1 SGHRS and CDR2 YFSETQ. After removal of 2 bases from V and 0 bases from J, the junction contained 8 bases not matched to a gene. The CDR3 length is 18 residues. This CDR3 is CASSLRQGGSSGANVLTF. The CDR3 nucleotides read TGCGCCAGCAGCTTAAGACAGGGCGGATCCTCTGGGGCCAACGTCCTGACTTTC.

The rearrangement uses TRBV20-1 and TRBJ1-5; TRBD1 matches 8 bases. The trim removed 5 bases at V and 4 bases at J, leaving 7 bases unmatched. Per germline, CDR1 DFQATT and CDR2 SNEGSKA (reference sequence). The CDR3 extends over 14 amino acids. In DNA form, the CDR3 reads TGCAGTGCTGCCGGACAGGGAACGAATCAGCCCCAGCATTTT. This gives the protein CSAAGQGTNQPQHF.

This clonotype was picked up a small number of times. V and J are TRBV2 and TRBJ2-3, with 7 positions matching TRBD1. The trim removed 6 bases at V and 1 base at J, leaving 13 bases unmatched. The CDR3 consists of 17 residues. The germline V gene encodes CDR1 SNHLY and CDR2 FYNNEI. DNA for the CDR3: TGTGCCAGCAGCCGAATGGGACAGCCCTCCCGCACAGATACGCAGTATTTT. It codes for CASSRMGQPSRTDTQYF.

This clonotype has ten or more counts. The rearrangement links TRBV29-1 to TRBJ2-7; D might be TRBD1 or TRBD2, each matching 6 bases. Germline CDR1 is SQVTM and CDR2 is ANQGSEA. V gave up 4 bases and J gave up 5 bases, with 15 bases separating them. The CDR3 covers 13 residues. The CDR3 protein is CSVAGGGLDEQYF. DNA for the CDR3: TGCAGCGTTGCCGGAGGGGGACTGGACGAGCAGTACTTC.

To note about this clonotype: A much larger clone lies a single base off, so this may be a read error. This chain links TRBV4-1 with TRBJ2-3; D call uncertain. The CDR3 is made up of 17 amino acids. CDR1 is MGHRA and CDR2 is YSYEKL in the germline V gene. The ends were cut back, 4 bases at V and 2 bases at J, with 19 bases in the middle. CDR3 sequence (DNA): TGCGCCAGCAGCCCAAAACCGGATGGCGGATCCACAGATACGCAGTATTTT. Protein: CASSPKPDGGSTDTQYF.

A few counts support this clonotype. The chain combines TRBV27 with TRBJ2-3; no clear D. CDR1 and CDR2 (germline): MNHEY, SMNVEV (reference sequence). The V and J ends lost 5 bases and 1 base respectively, with 10 bases between them. This CDR3 is built from 14 residues. Here the CDR3 reads CASSLDRGTDTQYF. The CDR3 nucleotides are TGTGCCAGCAGTCTCGACCGAGGCACAGATACGCAGTATTTT.

The CDR3 nucleotides read TGTGCCAGCAGCCCCGGGAGGGGGCAGGTTCAGCCCCAGCATTTT. This translates into CASSPGRGQVQPQHF. V usage is TRBV7-2 and J usage is TRBJ1-5, with 7 bases aligning to TRBD1. The germline V gene has CDR1 SGHTA and CDR2 FQGNSA. The CDR3 has 15 amino acids. After removal of 5 bases from V and 6 bases from J, the junction contained 10 bases not matched to a gene.

This clonotype has just a few counts. The chain couples TRBV20-1 to TRBJ2-7; tentative D call: TRBD1 (5 bases). Germline CDR1 is DFQATT and CDR2 is SNEGSKA (reference sequence). The germline V and J ends were trimmed by 7 bases and 2 bases, with 15 bases remaining between them. The CDR3 is 13 amino acids. CDR3: CSVPRIGAYEQYF. CDR3 nucleotides: TGCAGTGTCCCAAGAATAGGGGCCTACGAGCAGTACTTC.

A few counts support this clonotype. The V call is TRBV6-6, the J call TRBJ1-1; D not certain. V was cut by 2 bases and J by 1 base, with 5 bases left in between. CDR1 MNHNY and CDR2 SVGAGI come from the germline V gene (reference sequence). This CDR3 region has 13 residues. CDR3 coding DNA: TGTGCCAGCAGTTACGGAAAGAACACTGAAGCTTTCTTT. It yields the protein CASSYGKNTEAFF.

The V gene is TRBV4-3, the J gene TRBJ1-2; 7 bases align to TRBD1. Germline-derived CDR1 and CDR2 are LGHNA and YSLEER. The CDR3 has 16 amino acids. Trimming cost V 1 base and J 3 bases; bases outside gene matches: 8. CDR3: CASSQATTGTDYGYTF. In nucleotides, the CDR3 is TGCGCCAGCAGCCAAGCTACCACCGGGACAGACTATGGCTACACCTTC.

There are a few counts of this clonotype. V usage is TRBV10-1 and J usage is TRBJ2-5, with D perhaps TRBD2 (5 bases). Germline assignment: CDR1 WNHNN and CDR2 SYGVQD (reference sequence). V dropped 3 bases and J dropped 4 bases, with 12 bases sitting between them. The CDR3 has 14 amino acids. The CDR3, as DNA: TGCGCCAGCAGTGACTCGGGTGGAGGAGAGACCCAGTACTTC. Residues: CASSDSGGGETQYF.